The present T cell receptor (beta chain) was sequenced within a study of CXCR3-negative and CXCR3-positive naive CD8 T cells. This clonotype is classed as medium-sized by frequency. As yet, its antigen is unknown. All TRB cDNA libraries came from 5' RACE performed with UMI labels. TCRdb reprocessed the 5' RACE reads and keeps a single row for each CDR3 protein, giving no DNA. The sample's table shows about 3,100 distinct CDR3 sequences. Study results and caveats: Naive cells with CXCR3 showed TRB CDR3s that were more hydrophobic than those in CXCR3-negative naive cells.

This CDR3 has 14 amino acids. Germline loops: CDR1 SGHKS, CDR2 YYEKEE (reference sequence). The authors gated naive CD8+ T cells as CD45RO-CCR7+CD27+CD95-. The chain is built from TRBV5-5 and TRBJ1-2; TCRdb's D call, TRBD1, is unchecked because there is no DNA. Sequenced sample: naive CXCR3+ CD8+ T cells from blood. Regarding subset: CD45RO-CCR7+CD27+CD95- naive CD8+ T cells expressing CXCR3 (TNR3+). The sequence was obtained from a human donor in good health. Some clones in this sample may be carry-over from other donors' samples. The chain's CDR3 is CASSFTGGREGYTF.